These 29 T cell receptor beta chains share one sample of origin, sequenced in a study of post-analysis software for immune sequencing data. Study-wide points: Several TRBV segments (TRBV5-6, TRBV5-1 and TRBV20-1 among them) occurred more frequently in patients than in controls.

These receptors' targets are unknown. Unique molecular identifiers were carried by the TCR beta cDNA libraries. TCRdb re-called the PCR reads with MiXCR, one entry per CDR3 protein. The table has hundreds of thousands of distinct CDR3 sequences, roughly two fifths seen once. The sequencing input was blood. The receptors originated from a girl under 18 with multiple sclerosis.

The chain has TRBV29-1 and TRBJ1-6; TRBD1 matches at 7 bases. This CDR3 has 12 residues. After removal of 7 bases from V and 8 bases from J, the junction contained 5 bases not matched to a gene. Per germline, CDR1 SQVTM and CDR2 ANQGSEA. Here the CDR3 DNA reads TGCAGCGCCCAGGGGGAAGATTCACCCCTCCACTTT. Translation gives CSAQGEDSPLHF.

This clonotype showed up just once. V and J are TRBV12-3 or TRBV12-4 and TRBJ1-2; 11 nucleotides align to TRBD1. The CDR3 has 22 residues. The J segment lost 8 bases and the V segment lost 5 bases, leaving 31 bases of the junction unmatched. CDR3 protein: CASSPRWEVGQGAVFEVTGYTF. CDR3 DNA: TGTGCCAGCAGTCCTAGGTGGGAGGTTGGACAGGGGGCGGTTTTCGAAGTGACCGGCTACACCTTC.

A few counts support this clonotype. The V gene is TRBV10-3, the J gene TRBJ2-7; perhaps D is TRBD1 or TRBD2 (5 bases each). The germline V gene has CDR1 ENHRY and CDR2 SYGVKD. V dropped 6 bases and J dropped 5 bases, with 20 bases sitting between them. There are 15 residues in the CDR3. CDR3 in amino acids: CAISDVGLAVHEQYF. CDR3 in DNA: TGTGCCATCAGCGACGTGGGGCTAGCAGTCCACGAGCAGTACTTC.

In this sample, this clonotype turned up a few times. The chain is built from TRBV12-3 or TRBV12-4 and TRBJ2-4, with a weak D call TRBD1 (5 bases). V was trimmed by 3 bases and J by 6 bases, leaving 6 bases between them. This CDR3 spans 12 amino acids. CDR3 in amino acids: CASSFDRNIQYF. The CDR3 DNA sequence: TGTGCCAGCAGTTTCGACAGAAACATTCAGTACTTC.

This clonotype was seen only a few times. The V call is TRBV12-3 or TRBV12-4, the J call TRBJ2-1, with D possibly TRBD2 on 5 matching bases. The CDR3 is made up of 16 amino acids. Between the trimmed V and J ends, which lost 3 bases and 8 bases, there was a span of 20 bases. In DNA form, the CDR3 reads TGTGCCAGCAGTTTTTATAGGGTCGAGGGAGTCCATGAGCAGTTCTTC. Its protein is CASSFYRVEGVHEQFF.

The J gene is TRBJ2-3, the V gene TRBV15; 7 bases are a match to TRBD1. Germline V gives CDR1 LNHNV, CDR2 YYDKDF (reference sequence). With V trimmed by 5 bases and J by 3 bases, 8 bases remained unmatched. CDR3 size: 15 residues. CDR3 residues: CATSGADRVTDTQYF. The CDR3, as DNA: TGTGCCACCAGCGGTGCCGACAGGGTAACAGATACGCAGTATTTT.

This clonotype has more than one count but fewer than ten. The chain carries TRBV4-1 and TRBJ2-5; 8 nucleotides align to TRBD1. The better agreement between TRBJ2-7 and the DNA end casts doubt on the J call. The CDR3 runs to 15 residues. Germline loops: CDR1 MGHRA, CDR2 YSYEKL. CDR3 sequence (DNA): TGCGCCAGCAGCCCCGACAGGGGCCGCACCTACGAGCAGTACTTC. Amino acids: CASSPDRGRTYEQYF.

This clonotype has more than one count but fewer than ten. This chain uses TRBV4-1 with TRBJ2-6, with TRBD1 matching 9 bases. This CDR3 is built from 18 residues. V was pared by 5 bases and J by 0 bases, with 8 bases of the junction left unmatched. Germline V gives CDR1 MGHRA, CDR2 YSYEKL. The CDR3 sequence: CASSYLGTGRSGANVLTF. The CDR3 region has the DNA TGCGCCAGCAGCTATCTGGGGACAGGGCGCTCTGGGGCCAACGTCCTGACTTTC.

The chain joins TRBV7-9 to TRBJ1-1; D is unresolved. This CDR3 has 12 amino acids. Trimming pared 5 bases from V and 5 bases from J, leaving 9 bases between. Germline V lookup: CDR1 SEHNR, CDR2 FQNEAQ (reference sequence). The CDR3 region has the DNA TGTGCCAGCAGCCAATATATGACTGAAGCTTTCTTT. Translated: CASSQYMTEAFF. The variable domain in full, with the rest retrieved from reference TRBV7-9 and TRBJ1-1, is DTGVSQNPRHKITKRGQNVTFRCDPISEHNRLYWYRQTLGQGPEFLTYFQNEAQLEKSRLLSDRFSAERPKGSFSTLEIQRTEQGDSAMYLCASSQYMTEAFFGQGTRLTVV.

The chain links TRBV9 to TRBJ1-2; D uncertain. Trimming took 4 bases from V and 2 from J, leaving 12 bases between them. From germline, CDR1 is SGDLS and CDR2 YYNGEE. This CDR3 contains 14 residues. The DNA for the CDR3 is TGTGCCAGCAGCTCCGGTAGCAAGAACTATGGCTACACCTTC. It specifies CASSSGSKNYGYTF.

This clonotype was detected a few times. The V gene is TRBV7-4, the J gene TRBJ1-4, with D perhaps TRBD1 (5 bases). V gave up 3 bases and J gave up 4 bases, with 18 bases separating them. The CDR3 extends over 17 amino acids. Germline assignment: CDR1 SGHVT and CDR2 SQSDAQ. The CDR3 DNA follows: TGTGCCAGCAGCTTTGATCCTTCCGCGACAGATAATGAAAAACTGTTTTTT. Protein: CASSFDPSATDNEKLFF.

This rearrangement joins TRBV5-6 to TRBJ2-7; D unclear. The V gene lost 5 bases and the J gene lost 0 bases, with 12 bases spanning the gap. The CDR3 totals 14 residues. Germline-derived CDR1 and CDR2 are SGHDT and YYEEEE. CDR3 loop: CASRHKDGSYEQYF. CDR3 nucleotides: TGTGCCAGCAGGCACAAGGACGGCTCCTACGAGCAGTACTTC.

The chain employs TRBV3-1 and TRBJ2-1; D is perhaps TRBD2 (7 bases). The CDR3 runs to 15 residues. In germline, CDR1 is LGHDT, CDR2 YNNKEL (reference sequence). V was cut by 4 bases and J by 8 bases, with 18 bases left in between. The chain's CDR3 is CASSLGGRGWDEQFF. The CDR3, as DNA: TGTGCCAGCAGCCTCGGGGGGCGGGGCTGGGATGAGCAGTTCTTC.

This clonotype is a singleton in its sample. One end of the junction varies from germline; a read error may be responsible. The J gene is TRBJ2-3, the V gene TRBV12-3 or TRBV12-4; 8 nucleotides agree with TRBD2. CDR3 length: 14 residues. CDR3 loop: CASSGPGGADAQYF. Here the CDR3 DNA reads TGTGCCAGCAGTGGGCCCGGGGGGGCAGATGCGCAGTATTTT.

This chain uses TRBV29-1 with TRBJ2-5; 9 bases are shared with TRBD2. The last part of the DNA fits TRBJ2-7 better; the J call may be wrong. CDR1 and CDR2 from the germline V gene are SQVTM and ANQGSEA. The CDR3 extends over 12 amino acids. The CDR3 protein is CNVGSGRGEQYF. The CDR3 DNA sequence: TGCAACGTGGGTAGCGGGAGAGGCGAGCAGTACTTC.

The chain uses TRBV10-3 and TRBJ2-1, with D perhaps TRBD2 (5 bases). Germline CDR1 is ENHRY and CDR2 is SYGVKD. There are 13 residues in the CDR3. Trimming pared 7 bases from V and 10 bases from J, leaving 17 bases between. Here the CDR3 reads CAIKLASQEEQFF. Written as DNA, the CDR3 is TGTGCCATCAAATTGGCTAGCCAAGAAGAGCAGTTCTTC.

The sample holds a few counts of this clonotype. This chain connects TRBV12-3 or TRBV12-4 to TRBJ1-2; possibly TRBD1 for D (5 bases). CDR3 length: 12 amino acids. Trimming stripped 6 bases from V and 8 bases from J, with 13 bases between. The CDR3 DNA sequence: TGTGCCAGCAGGCCCGGGACTAGGGGCTACACCTTC. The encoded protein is CASRPGTRGYTF.

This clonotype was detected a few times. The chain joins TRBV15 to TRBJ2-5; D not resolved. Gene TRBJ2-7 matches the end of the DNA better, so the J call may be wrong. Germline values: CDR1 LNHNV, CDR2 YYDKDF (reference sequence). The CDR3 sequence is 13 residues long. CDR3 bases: TGTGCCACCAGCAGAGGTGCCGCCTACGAGCAGTACTTC. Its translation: CATSRGAAYEQYF.

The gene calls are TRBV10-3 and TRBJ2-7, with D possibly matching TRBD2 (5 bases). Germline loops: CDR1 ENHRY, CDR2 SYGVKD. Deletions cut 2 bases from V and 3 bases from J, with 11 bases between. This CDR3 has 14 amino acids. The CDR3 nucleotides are TGTGCCATCAGTGAGACTAGACCGGTCTACGAGCAGTACTTC. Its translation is CAISETRPVYEQYF.

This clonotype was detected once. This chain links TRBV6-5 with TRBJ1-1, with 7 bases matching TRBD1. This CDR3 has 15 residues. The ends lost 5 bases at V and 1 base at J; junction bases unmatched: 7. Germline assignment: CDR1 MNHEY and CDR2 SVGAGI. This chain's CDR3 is CASSDNRGGNTEAFF. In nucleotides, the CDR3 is TGTGCCAGCAGTGATAACAGGGGAGGGAACACTGAAGCTTTCTTT.

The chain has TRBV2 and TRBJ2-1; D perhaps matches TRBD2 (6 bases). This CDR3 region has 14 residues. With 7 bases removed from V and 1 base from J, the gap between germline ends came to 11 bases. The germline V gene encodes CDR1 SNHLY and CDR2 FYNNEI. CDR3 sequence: CASTRDSSYNEQFF. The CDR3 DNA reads TGTGCCAGCACCCGGGACTCGTCCTACAATGAGCAGTTCTTC.

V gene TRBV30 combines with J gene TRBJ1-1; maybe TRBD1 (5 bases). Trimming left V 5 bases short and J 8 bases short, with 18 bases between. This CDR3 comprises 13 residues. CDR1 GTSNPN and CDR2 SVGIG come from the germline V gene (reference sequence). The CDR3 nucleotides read TGTGCCTGGGCCTACAGGACACCAACCGAAGCTTTCTTT. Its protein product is CAWAYRTPTEAFF.

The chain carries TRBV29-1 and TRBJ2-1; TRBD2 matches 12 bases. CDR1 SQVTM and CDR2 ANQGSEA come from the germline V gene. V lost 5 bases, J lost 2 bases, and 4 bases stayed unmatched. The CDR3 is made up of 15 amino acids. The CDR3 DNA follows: TGCAGCGTTCCTACTAGCGGGGGGACCTACAATGAGCAGTTCTTC. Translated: CSVPTSGGTYNEQFF.

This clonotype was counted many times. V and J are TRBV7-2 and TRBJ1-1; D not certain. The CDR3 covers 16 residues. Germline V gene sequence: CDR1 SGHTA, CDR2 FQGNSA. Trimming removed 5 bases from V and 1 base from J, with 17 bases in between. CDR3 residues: CASSDPPTPANTEAFF. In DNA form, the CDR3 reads TGTGCCAGCAGCGACCCACCGACTCCGGCGAACACTGAAGCTTTCTTT.

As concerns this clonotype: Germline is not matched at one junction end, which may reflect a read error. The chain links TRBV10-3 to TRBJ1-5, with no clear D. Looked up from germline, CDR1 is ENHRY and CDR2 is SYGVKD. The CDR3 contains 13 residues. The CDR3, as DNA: TGTGCCATCAGTGAACATAGCAATCGGCCCCAGCATTTT. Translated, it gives CAISEHSNRPQHF.

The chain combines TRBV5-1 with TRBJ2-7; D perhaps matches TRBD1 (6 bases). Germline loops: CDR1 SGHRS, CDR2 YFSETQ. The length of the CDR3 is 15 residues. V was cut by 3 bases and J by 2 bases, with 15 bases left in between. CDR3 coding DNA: TGCGCCAGCAGCTCGGACAGCCAGAGTCCCTACGAGCAGTACTTC. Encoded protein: CASSSDSQSPYEQYF.

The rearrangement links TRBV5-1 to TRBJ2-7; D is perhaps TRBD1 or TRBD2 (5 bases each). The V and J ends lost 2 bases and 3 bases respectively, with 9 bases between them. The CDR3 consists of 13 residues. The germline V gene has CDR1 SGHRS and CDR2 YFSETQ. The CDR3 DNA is TGCGCCAGCAGCTTAATGGGGGTCTACGAGCAGTACTTC. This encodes CASSLMGVYEQYF. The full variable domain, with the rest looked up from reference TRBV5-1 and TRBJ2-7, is KAGVTQTPRYLIKTRGQQVTLSCSPISGHRSVSWYQQTPGQGLQFLFEYFSETQRNKGNFPGRFSGRQFSNSRSEMNVSTLELGDSALYLCASSLMGVYEQYFGPGTRLTVT.

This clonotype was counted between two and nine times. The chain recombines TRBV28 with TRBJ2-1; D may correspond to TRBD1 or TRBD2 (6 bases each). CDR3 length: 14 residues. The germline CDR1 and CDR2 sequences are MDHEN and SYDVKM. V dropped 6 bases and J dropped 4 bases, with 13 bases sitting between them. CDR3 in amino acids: CASSVQGRYNEQFF. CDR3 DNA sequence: TGTGCCAGCAGCGTCCAGGGGAGGTACAATGAGCAGTTCTTC.

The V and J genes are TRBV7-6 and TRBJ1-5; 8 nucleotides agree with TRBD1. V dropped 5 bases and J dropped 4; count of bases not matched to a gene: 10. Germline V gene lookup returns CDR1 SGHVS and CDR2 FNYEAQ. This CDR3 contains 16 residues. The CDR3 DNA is TGTGCCAGCAGCCCATTACCGGGACAGGATAATCAGCCCCAGCATTTT. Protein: CASSPLPGQDNQPQHF.